This entry lists 21 T cell receptor beta chains sequenced from one sample in a study of T cells expressing NK-cell markers. Following a re-call of the 5' RACE reads, TCRdb has one entry per CDR3 protein and lacks DNA. Its table records about 300,000 distinct CDR3 sequences. Sequenced input: blood T cells: a sorted CD56 or NKG2C T cell subset, CD4+ or CD8+ T cells, or bulk PBMC T cells (not recorded which). These receptors were taken from a woman between 18 and 69 years old in good health.

V usage is TRBV9 and J usage is TRBJ2-1; TCRdb's D call of TRBD1 is untestable without DNA. Germline CDR1 reads SGDLS; CDR2 reads YYNGEE. The CDR3 has 17 amino acids. CDR3 protein: CASSGLALGTGGYEQFF.

The V gene is TRBV20-1, the J gene TRBJ2-2; without DNA, the TCRdb call of TRBD1 cannot be checked. Germline V CDR1 and CDR2: DFQATT, SNEGSKA (reference sequence). The CDR3 runs to 14 residues. CDR3 in amino acids: CSATPTPGAGELFF.

This chain connects TRBV20-1 to TRBJ2-1; TCRdb's D call of TRBD1 is untestable without DNA. Germline CDR1 DFQATT, CDR2 SNEGSKA (reference sequence). The CDR3 has 16 amino acids. This CDR3 is CSARALGGSSYNEQFF.

V and J are TRBV20-1 and TRBJ1-2. The CDR3 is 14 amino acids. Germline CDR1 DFQATT, CDR2 SNEGSKA (reference sequence). Here the CDR3 reads CSARVAGLNYGYTF.

The chain recombines TRBV15 with TRBJ2-1. Germline CDR1 LNHNV, CDR2 YYDKDF (reference sequence). The CDR3 loop spans 12 amino acids. The CDR3: CATSRDWSEQFF.

The chain is built from TRBV27 and TRBJ1-2; with no DNA, the TCRdb D assignment of TRBD1 cannot be verified. CDR1 is MNHEY and CDR2 is SMNVEV in the germline V gene (reference sequence). The CDR3 spans 15 residues. CDR3 region: CASSNDRDPSDGYTF.

The chain joins TRBV7-7 to TRBJ2-7. The V gene's germline CDR1 is SSHAT and CDR2 FNYEAQ (reference sequence). This CDR3 is 13 amino acids long. The CDR3 region is CASSLGPSYEQYF.

The V gene is TRBV5-1, the J gene TRBJ2-1; as DNA is missing, the TRBD1 call by TCRdb cannot be tested. CDR1 and CDR2 from the germline V gene are SGHRS and YFSETQ. CDR3 size: 15 residues. CDR3 sequence reads: CASAYGQGGYNEQFF.

The rearrangement joins TRBV24-1 to TRBJ1-6; TCRdb's D call, TRBD1, is unchecked because there is no DNA. In germline, CDR1 is KGHDR, CDR2 SFDVKD. The CDR3 is made up of 16 amino acids. This chain's CDR3 is CATPRNRGTYNSPLHF.

The chain combines TRBV20-1 with TRBJ2-7. The CDR3 loop spans 12 amino acids. Germline V CDR1 and CDR2: DFQATT, SNEGSKA (reference sequence). The CDR3 sequence: CSARVGSWEQYF.

The chain couples TRBV20-1 to TRBJ2-3. CDR1 is DFQATT and CDR2 is SNEGSKA in the germline V gene (reference sequence). The CDR3 sequence is 12 residues long. The CDR3 is CSASVATDTQYF.

The chain couples TRBV7-2 to TRBJ2-5; as DNA is missing, the TRBD1 call by TCRdb cannot be tested. CDR1 and CDR2 (germline): SGHTA, FQGNSA. CDR3 length: 14 amino acids. The CDR3 sequence: CASSFRGASETQYF.

The rearrangement joins TRBV19 to TRBJ2-2; there is no DNA to check the TCRdb D call of TRBD2. Germline V CDR1 and CDR2: LNHDA, SQIVND (reference sequence). The CDR3 has 13 amino acids. The CDR3: CASHGGGTGELFF.

The chain links TRBV6-1 to TRBJ2-1; TCRdb proposes TRBD2, but this gene call is untestable without DNA. The CDR3 totals 15 residues. The germline gives CDR1 MNHNS, CDR2 SASEGT. The CDR3 loop is CASRTSAGWYNEQFF.

V usage is TRBV29-1 and J usage is TRBJ2-1. The CDR3 contains 11 residues. Looked up from germline, CDR1 is SQVTM and CDR2 is ANQGSEA. The CDR3 here is CSVDGYNEQFF.

This clonotype is labeled medium-sized (0.01 to 0.1%) based on frequency. The chain carries TRBV12-3 or TRBV12-4 and TRBJ2-1; with no DNA, the TCRdb D assignment of TRBD1 cannot be verified. This CDR3 has 17 residues. This CDR3 is CASSLAPPPGGGNEQFF.

The CDR3: CASSQEGTSNNEQFF. The chain links TRBV4-2 to TRBJ2-1; TCRdb lists TRBD2, though no DNA is available to test this call. CDR1 and CDR2 (germline): LGHNA, YNFKEQ. This CDR3 is 15 amino acids long.

J is TRBJ1-5 and V is TRBV18. CDR1 and CDR2 from the germline V gene are KGHSH and LQKENI. The CDR3 runs to 14 residues. The CDR3 sequence: CASSQQGSDQPQHF.

The J gene is TRBJ2-1, the V gene TRBV6-5; the TCRdb D gene call, TRBD1, has no DNA to confirm it. The V gene's germline CDR1 is MNHEY and CDR2 SVGAGI. The CDR3 sequence is 12 residues long. This chain's CDR3 is CASTPRVGEQFF.

The CDR3 sequence: CASSTPTDTQYF. The chain carries TRBV6-2 or TRBV6-3 and TRBJ2-3. In germline, CDR1 is MNHEY, CDR2 SVGEGT. CDR3 length: 12 amino acids.

The chain links TRBV7-2 to TRBJ1-4. This CDR3 is 13 amino acids long. Germline V gene sequence: CDR1 SGHTA, CDR2 FQGNSA. The CDR3 sequence: CASSLRFNEKLFF.